This TCR beta chain derives from a study of shared clonotypes between healthy human individuals. The V end lost 0 bases, the J end lost 3 bases, and 12 bases lay between the germline ends. Per the germline V gene, CDR1 is SGHRS and CDR2 is YFSETQ. The CDR3 is 16 amino acids. Only in-frame clones appear in the TCRdb table, and some are missing; sequencing was by immunoSEQ multiplex PCR. The top ten hold approximately 0.41% of the sample, which has 2 million to 2.5 million clones, 85% to 95% seen once. The sample consisted of naive CD4+ T cells from PBMCs. Subset here: CD45RA+ positively selected. The V and J genes are TRBV5-1 and TRBJ2-2; tentative D call: TRBD2 (6 bases). The TCR originated in a man between 18 and 35 years old in good health. Some clones in this sample may be carry-over from other donors' samples. The CDR3: CASSLAGGSDTGELFF. CDR3 nucleotides: TGCGCCAGCAGCTTGGCCGGGGGATCAGACACCGGGGAGCTGTTTTTT.